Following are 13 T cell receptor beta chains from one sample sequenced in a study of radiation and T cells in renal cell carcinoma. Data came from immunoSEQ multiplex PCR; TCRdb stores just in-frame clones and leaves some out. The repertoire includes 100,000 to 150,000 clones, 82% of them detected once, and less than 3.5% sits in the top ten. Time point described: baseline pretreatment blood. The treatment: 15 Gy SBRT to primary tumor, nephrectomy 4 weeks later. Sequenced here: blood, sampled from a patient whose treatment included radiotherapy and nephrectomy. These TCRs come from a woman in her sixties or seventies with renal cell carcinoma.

The DNA of the CDR3 is TGTGCCAGCAGCTTGGCTTACGGGCTGCACCACGCGAACACCGGGGAGCTGTTTTTT. Encoded protein: CASSLAYGLHHANTGELFF. The chain uses TRBV5-6 and TRBJ2-2; no firm D call. The ends were cut back, 0 bases at V and 0 bases at J, with 18 bases in the middle. This CDR3 has 19 residues. From germline, CDR1 is SGHDT and CDR2 YYEEEE.

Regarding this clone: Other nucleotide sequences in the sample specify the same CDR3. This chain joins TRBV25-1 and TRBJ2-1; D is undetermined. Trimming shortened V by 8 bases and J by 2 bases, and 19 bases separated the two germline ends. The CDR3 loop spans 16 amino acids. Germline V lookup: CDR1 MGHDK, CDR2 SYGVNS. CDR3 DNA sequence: TGTGCCAGCTTGGACCCCTTGGCGGCGACCTACAATGAGCAGTTCTTC. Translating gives CASLDPLAATYNEQFF.

CDR3 protein: CASSPQGQGYTEAFF. DNA of the CDR3: TGTGCCAGCTCACCACAGGGACAGGGGTACACTGAAGCTTTCTTT. The V call is TRBV18, the J call TRBJ1-1, with TRBD1 matching over 10 bases. V dropped 1 base and J dropped 3; count of bases not matched to a gene: 2. Looked up from germline, CDR1 is KGHSH and CDR2 is LQKENI. This CDR3 is built from 15 residues.

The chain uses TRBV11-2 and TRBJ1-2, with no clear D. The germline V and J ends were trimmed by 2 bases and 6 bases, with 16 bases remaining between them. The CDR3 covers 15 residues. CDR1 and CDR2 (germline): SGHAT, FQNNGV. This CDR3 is CASSLKAGLYDGYTF. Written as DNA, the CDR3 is TGTGCCAGCAGCTTAAAGGCGGGCCTTTACGATGGCTACACCTTC.

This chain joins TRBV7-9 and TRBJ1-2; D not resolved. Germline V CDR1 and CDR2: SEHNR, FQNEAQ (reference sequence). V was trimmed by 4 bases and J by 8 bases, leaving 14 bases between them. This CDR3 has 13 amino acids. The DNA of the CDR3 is TGTGCCAGCAGCTCCGACTCACGCACGGGCTACACCTTC. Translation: CASSSDSRTGYTF.

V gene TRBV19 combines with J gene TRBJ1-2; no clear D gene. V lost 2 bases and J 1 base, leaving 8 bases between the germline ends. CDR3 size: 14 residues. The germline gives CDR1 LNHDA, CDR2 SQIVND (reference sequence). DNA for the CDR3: TGTGCCAGTAGTATACTTTTGGGTAACTATGGCTACACCTTC. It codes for CASSILLGNYGYTF. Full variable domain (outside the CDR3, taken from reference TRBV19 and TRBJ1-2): DGGITQSPKYLFRKEGQNVTLSCEQNLNHDAMYWYRQDPGQGLRLIYYSQIVNDFQKGDIAEGYSVSREKKESFPLTVTSAQKNPTAFYLCASSILLGNYGYTFGSGTRLTVV.

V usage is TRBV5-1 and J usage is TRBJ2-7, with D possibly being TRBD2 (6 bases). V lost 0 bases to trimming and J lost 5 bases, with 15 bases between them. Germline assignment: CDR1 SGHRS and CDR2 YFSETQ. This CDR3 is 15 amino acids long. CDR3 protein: CASSLVLASEDEQYF. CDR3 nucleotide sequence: TGCGCCAGCAGCTTGGTTCTAGCGAGTGAGGACGAGCAGTACTTC.

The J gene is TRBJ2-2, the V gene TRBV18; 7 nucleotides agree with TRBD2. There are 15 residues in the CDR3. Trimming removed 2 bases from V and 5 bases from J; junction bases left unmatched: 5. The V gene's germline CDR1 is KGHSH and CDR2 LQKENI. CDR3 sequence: CASSPRAGETGELFF. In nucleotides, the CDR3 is TGTGCCAGCTCACCAAGGGCGGGAGAAACCGGGGAGCTGTTTTTT.

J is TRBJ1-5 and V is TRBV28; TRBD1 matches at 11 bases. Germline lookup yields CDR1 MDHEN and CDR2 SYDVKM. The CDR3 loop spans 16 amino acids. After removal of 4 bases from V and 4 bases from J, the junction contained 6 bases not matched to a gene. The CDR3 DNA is TGTGCCAGCAGTTACCCGGGACAGGGGGTAAATCAGCCCCAGCATTTT. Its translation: CASSYPGQGVNQPQHF.

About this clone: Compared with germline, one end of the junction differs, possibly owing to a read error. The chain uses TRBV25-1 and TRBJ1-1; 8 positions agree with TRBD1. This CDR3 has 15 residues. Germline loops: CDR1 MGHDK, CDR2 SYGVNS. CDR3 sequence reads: CASLRTGLVNAEAFF. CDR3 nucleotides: TGTGCCAGCCTTAGGACAGGGCTGGTGAACGCTGAAGCTTTCTTT.

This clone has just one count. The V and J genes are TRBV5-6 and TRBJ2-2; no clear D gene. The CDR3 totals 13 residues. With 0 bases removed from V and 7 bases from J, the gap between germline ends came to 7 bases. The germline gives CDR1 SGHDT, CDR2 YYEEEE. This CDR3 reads CASSLVALGELFF. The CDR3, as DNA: TGTGCCAGCAGCTTGGTGGCACTCGGGGAGCTGTTTTTT.

CDR3 bases: TGTGCCAGCAGTGAATGGGGGACAGGGAGTGAAAAACTGTTTTTT. Translating it yields CASSEWGTGSEKLFF. The gene calls are TRBV2 and TRBJ1-4, with 9 bases identical to TRBD1. The CDR3 runs to 15 residues. Germline-derived CDR1 and CDR2 are SNHLY and FYNNEI. The V segment lost 2 bases and the J segment 7 bases; nucleotides outside the gene matches: 5.

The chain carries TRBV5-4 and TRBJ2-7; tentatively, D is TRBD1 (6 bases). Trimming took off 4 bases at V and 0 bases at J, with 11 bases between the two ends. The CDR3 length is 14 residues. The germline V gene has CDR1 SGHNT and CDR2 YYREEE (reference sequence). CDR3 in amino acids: CASSGTGSSYEQYF. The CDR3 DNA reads TGTGCCAGCAGCGGAACAGGGAGCTCCTACGAGCAGTACTTC.